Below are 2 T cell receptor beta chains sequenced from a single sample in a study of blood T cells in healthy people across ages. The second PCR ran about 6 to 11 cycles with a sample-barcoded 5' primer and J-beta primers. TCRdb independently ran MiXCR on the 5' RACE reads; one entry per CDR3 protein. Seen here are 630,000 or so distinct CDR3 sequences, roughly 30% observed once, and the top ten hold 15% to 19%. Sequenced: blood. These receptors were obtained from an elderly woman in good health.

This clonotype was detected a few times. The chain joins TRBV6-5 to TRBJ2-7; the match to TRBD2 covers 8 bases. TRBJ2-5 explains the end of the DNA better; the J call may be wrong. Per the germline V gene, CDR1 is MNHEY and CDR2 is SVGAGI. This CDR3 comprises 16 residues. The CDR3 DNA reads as TGTGCCAGCAGTTACCCGACGCCGGGGGGGCCGGAGACCCAGTACTTC. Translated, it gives CASSYPTPGGPETQYF.

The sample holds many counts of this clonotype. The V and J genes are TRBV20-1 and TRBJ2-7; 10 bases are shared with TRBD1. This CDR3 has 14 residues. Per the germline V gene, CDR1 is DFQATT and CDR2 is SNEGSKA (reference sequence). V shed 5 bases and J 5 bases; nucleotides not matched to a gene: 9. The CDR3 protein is CSASIAGTGDEQYF. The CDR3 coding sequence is TGCAGTGCTTCGATCGCCGGGACAGGGGACGAGCAGTACTTC.